The rows below give T cell receptor beta chains drawn from one sample of a study of identical twins. Each CDR3 protein is one row after TCRdb ran MiXCR on the 5' RACE reads. The data contain 250,000 or so distinct CDR3 sequences, 6% to 8% of them seen just once; the ten biggest clones take up around 5%. The same data also went into a second study, on yellow fever vaccine responses in identical twins.

The specimen sequenced was CD8+ T cells sorted from blood. The source is a woman aged 18-29 years in good health. Both conserved end residues are part of each CDR3. D genes are given only for firm matches. A row's size may be missing; if present it is once, few, many or a size class.

j_gene,abundance,d_gene,v_gene,CDR3aa,CDR3nt
TRBJ2-6,NA,NA,TRBV9,CASSLSTGANVLTF,TGTGCCAGCAGCCTCAGTACTGGGGCCAACGTCCTGACTTTC
TRBJ2-7,few,NA,TRBV11-2,CASSPFPTVGYYEQYF,TGTGCCAGCAGCCCGTTCCCGACAGTGGGGTACTACGAGCAGTACTTC
TRBJ1-4,many,NA,TRBV4-1,CASSQAGTSYEKLFF,TGCGCCAGCAGCCAAGCCGGGACTAGCTATGAAAAACTGTTTTTT
TRBJ2-5,many,NA,TRBV7-6,CASSLLETQYF,TGTGCCAGCAGCTTACTGGAGACCCAGTACTTC
TRBJ2-7,NA,TRBD1,TRBV28,CASSRGTGVEQYF,TGTGCCAGCAGCCGGGGGACAGGGGTCGAGCAGTACTTC
TRBJ2-5,few,TRBD1,TRBV7-9,CASSAGQGRGETQYF,TGTGCCAGCAGCGCCGGACAGGGGCGAGGAGAGACCCAGTACTTC
TRBJ2-2,many,NA,TRBV12-3/TRBV12-4,CASSLVGYTGELFF,TGTGCCAGCAGTTTAGTTGGGTACACCGGGGAGCTGTTTTTT
TRBJ2-1,NA,TRBD2,TRBV4-1,CASTPAGGVFNEQFF,TGCGCCAGCACCCCCGCGGGGGGAGTCTTCAATGAGCAGTTCTTC
TRBJ1-2,few,TRBD1,TRBV5-1,CASSLWGTGGEDTF,TGCGCCAGCAGCTTGTGGGGGACAGGGGGCGAAGACACCTTC
TRBJ2-4,many,TRBD2,TRBV12-3/TRBV12-4,CASSLKGLADLKNIQYF,TGTGCCAGCAGTTTAAAGGGACTAGCGGACCTGAAAAACATTCAGTACTTC
TRBJ2-1,NA,NA,TRBV5-1,CASSLSRWAESYNEQFF,TGCGCCAGCAGCTTGAGTCGTTGGGCTGAATCTTACAATGAGCAGTTCTTC
TRBJ2-1,NA,NA,TRBV6-2/TRBV6-3,CASSHMGARYNEQFF,TGTGCCAGCAGCCACATGGGTGCCAGGTACAATGAGCAGTTCTTC
TRBJ2-7,many,NA,TRBV4-2,CASSQVKTDPYEQYF,TGTGCCAGCAGCCAAGTTAAGACTGATCCGTACGAGCAGTACTTC
TRBJ1-2,many,NA,TRBV7-9,CASSFRDGFYGYTF,TGTGCCAGCAGTTTCCGGGACGGATTCTATGGCTACACCTTC
TRBJ2-3,many,TRBD2,TRBV5-1,CASSKTSGTDTQYF,TGCGCCAGCAGCAAGACTAGCGGCACAGATACGCAGTATTTT
TRBJ1-2,NA,NA,TRBV15,CATSRGQRYGYTF,TGTGCCACCAGCAGAGGGCAGCGCTATGGCTACACCTTC
TRBJ2-3,many,TRBD2,TRBV4-1,CASSPQGFSGALDTQYF,TGCGCCAGCAGCCCACAGGGATTTAGCGGGGCCTTGGATACGCAGTATTTT
TRBJ2-3,NA,NA,TRBV12-3/TRBV12-4,CASSRIRTDTQYF,TGTGCCAGCAGTCGGATCCGAACAGATACGCAGTATTTT
TRBJ2-2,few,NA,TRBV4-2,CASSQDRSFTGELFF,TGTGCCAGCAGCCAAGATCGGAGTTTCACCGGGGAGCTGTTTTTT
TRBJ1-6,NA,NA,TRBV6-5,CASSYGTGFDLHF,TGTGCCAGCAGTTACGGGACTGGATTTGACCTCCACTTT
TRBJ2-7,few,TRBD2,TRBV20-1,CSAPGTSGRSSYEQYF,TGCAGCGCCCCGGGGACTAGCGGGAGGAGCTCCTACGAGCAGTACTTC
TRBJ2-7,few,TRBD2,TRBV6-2/TRBV6-3,CASSYGFASGTHEQYF,TGTGCCAGCAGTTACGGTTTTGCTAGCGGGACCCACGAGCAGTACTTC
TRBJ2-2,many,NA,TRBV25-1,CASSNWGSVLGELFF,TGTGCCAGCAGTAATTGGGGCAGTGTGTTGGGGGAGCTGTTTTTT
TRBJ1-1,many,TRBD1,TRBV12-3/TRBV12-4,CASSDYRGNTEAFF,TGTGCCAGCAGTGATTACAGGGGGAACACTGAAGCTTTCTTT
TRBJ2-3,NA,TRBD2,TRBV5-1,CASSPLAGSRADTQYF,TGCGCCAGCAGCCCCCTAGCGGGGAGCCGGGCAGATACGCAGTATTTT
TRBJ1-6,few,TRBD1,TRBV3-1,CASSLRQGFRSPLHF,TGTGCCAGCAGCTTAAGACAGGGTTTTAGGTCACCCCTCCACTTT
TRBJ2-3,few,NA,TRBV10-1,CASSERVGTDTQYF,TGCGCCAGCAGTGAGCGGGTGGGCACAGATACGCAGTATTTT
TRBJ1-4,NA,TRBD1,TRBV7-6,CASSLESGQPNEKLFF,TGTGCCAGCAGCTTAGAGTCGGGACAGCCGAATGAAAAACTGTTTTTT
TRBJ1-2,few,TRBD1,TRBV15,CATSRDRQGYGYTF,TGTGCCACCAGCAGAGATCGACAGGGCTATGGCTACACCTTC
TRBJ1-2,NA,NA,TRBV12-5,CASGLGGGYGYTF,TGTGCTAGTGGTTTAGGGGGAGGCTATGGCTACACCTTC
TRBJ2-2,few,NA,TRBV27,CATRPGLTGELFF,TGTGCCACCCGCCCAGGGTTGACCGGGGAGCTGTTTTTT
TRBJ2-3,few,NA,TRBV5-1,CASSLDQGRTDTQYF,TGCGCCAGCAGCTTGGATCAGGGCCGCACAGATACGCAGTATTTT
TRBJ1-1,few,NA,TRBV3-1,CASSPYSETEAFF,TGTGCCAGCAGCCCCTATAGCGAGACTGAAGCTTTCTTT
TRBJ2-1,NA,NA,TRBV11-2,CASSLVGDYNEQFF,TGTGCCAGCAGCTTAGTGGGGGACTACAATGAGCAGTTCTTC
TRBJ2-2,NA,TRBD2,TRBV3-1,CASSQADGLAGYTGELFF,TGTGCCAGCAGCCAGGCTGACGGACTAGCGGGTTACACCGGGGAGCTGTTTTTT
TRBJ1-1,NA,NA,TRBV14,CASSQEFGEAFF,TGTGCCAGCAGCCAAGAATTCGGTGAAGCTTTCTTT
TRBJ2-1,many,TRBD2,TRBV6-1,CASSPTSGGYNEQFF,TGTGCCAGCAGCCCGACTAGCGGGGGCTACAATGAGCAGTTCTTC
TRBJ2-7,many,TRBD2,TRBV12-3/TRBV12-4,CASSGGLAGVNLYEQYF,TGTGCCAGCAGTGGGGGACTAGCGGGAGTTAATCTCTACGAGCAGTACTTC
TRBJ2-7,NA,NA,TRBV28,CASTPRGSHYEQYF,TGTGCCAGCACCCCTCGAGGCTCCCACTACGAGCAGTACTTC
TRBJ1-1,NA,NA,TRBV3-1,CASSSTDYTEAFF,TGTGCCAGCAGCTCCACGGACTACACTGAAGCTTTCTTT
TRBJ2-3,few,NA,TRBV6-1,CASSPPGRLGDTQYF,TGTGCCAGCAGTCCACCCGGCAGGCTGGGGGATACGCAGTATTTT
TRBJ1-5,NA,NA,TRBV10-2,CASTETPPRPQHF,TGCGCCAGCACCGAGACCCCTCCTCGCCCCCAGCATTTT
TRBJ2-1,NA,NA,TRBV7-8,CASSLDPGNYNEQFF,TGTGCCAGCAGCTTAGATCCCGGAAACTACAATGAGCAGTTCTTC
TRBJ1-1,few,NA,TRBV2,CASSEYVDEFGFF,TGTGCCAGCAGCGAATACGTCGATGAATTCGGTTTCTTT
TRBJ2-2,few,TRBD2,TRBV6-5,CASSYSWRDSGGRTGELFF,TGTGCCAGCAGTTACTCTTGGCGTGATAGCGGGGGGCGAACCGGGGAGCTGTTTTTT
TRBJ2-7,NA,TRBD2,TRBV7-9,CASSFASGVSEQYF,TGTGCCAGCAGCTTCGCTAGCGGGGTAAGCGAGCAGTACTTC
TRBJ2-1,few,NA,TRBV24-1,CATSDGDYTLQGMEQFF,TGTGCCACCAGTGATGGAGACTATACTCTTCAGGGGATGGAGCAGTTCTTC
TRBJ1-4,few,NA,TRBV3-1,CASSRDNEKLFF,TGTGCCAGCAGCCGCGATAATGAAAAACTGTTTTTT
TRBJ2-4,many,NA,TRBV11-2,CASSFGRSLAKNIQYF,TGTGCCAGCAGTTTTGGGAGGAGTCTAGCCAAAAACATTCAGTACTTC
TRBJ2-1,few,NA,TRBV3-1,CASSPRGSGRNAKVFF,TGTGCCAGCAGCCCACGGGGAAGCGGGCGCAATGCTAAGGTGTTCTTC